This T cell receptor beta chain is from a study of cytomegalovirus exposure and HLA in healthy donors. Study-level points and caveats: Upon later analysis, HLA-associated TCR beta chains proved more clonally expanded than other, equally common chains. Investigators reported approximately 150 TCR beta chains as tied to cytomegalovirus.

The sample holds a few counts of this clone. The antigen is undetermined. Though probably carrying unrecorded immune exposures, donors were nominally healthy at sampling. The PCR used 60 Vbeta and 13 Jbeta primers. Libraries were prepared by immunoSEQ multiplex PCR; TCRdb keeps only in-frame clonotypes and omits some of them. This table has roughly 90,000 clones, around 78% appearing once. Germline V gene lookup returns CDR1 SGHTA and CDR2 FQGNSA. V was clipped by 5 bases and J by 6 bases; unmatched bases: 9. The CDR3 is 17 residues long. This chain uses TRBV7-2 with TRBJ2-3; TRBD2 agrees at 15 bases. The sequenced sample was PBMCs. This receptor was obtained from a woman aged 35 to 49 in good health and CMV-seropositive. The CDR3 DNA sequence: TGTGCCAGCAGCGGTAGAAGGACTAGCGGGGGGGGTGATACGCAGTATTTT. Translation gives CASSGRRTSGGGDTQYF.